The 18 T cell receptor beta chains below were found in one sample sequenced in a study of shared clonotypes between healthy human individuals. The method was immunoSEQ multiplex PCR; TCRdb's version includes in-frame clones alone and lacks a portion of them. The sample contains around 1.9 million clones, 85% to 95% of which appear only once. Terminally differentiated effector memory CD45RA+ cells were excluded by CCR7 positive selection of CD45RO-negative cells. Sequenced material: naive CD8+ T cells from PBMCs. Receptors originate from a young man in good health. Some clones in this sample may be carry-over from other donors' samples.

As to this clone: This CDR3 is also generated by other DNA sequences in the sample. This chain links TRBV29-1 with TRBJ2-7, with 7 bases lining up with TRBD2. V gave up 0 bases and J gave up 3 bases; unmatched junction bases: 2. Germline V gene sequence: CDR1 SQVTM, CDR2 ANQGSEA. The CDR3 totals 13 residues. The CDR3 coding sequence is TGCAGCGTTGAAGATCGGGGGGACTACGAGCAGTACTTC. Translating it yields CSVEDRGDYEQYF.

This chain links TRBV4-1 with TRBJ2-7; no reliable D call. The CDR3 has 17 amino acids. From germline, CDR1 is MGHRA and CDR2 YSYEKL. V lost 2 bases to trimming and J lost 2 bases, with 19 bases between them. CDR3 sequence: CASSQSSRLLSPYEQYF. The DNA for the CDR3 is TGCGCCAGCAGCCAATCAAGCCGCCTGCTCTCTCCCTACGAGCAGTACTTC.

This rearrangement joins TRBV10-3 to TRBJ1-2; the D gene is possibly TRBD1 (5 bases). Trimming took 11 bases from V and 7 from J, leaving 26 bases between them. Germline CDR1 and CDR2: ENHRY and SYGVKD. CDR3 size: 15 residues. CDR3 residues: CAARVEGSPERGYTF. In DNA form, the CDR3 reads TGTGCCGCCAGAGTGGAGGGGTCCCCGGAGCGTGGCTACACCTTC.

The DNA for the CDR3 is TGTGCCAGCAGAGAGCCCACGAACACCGGGGAGCTGTTTTTT. It yields the protein CASREPTNTGELFF. V and J are TRBV7-9 and TRBJ2-2; D unclear. The V end was cut by 6 bases, the J end by 0 bases, with 8 bases between. Germline V CDR1 and CDR2: SEHNR, FQNEAQ (reference sequence). The CDR3 totals 14 residues.

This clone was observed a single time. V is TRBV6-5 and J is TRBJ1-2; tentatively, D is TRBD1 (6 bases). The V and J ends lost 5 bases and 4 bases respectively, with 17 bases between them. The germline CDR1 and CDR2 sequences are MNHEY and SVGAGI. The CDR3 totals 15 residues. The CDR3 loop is CASSHTPRGAYGYTF. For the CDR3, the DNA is TGTGCCAGCAGTCATACTCCCAGGGGCGCCTATGGCTACACCTTC.

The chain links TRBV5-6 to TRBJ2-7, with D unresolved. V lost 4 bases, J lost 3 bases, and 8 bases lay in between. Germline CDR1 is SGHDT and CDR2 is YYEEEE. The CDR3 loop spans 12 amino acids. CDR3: CASSLPGYEQYF. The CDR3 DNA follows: TGTGCCAGCAGCCTCCCGGGCTACGAGCAGTACTTC.

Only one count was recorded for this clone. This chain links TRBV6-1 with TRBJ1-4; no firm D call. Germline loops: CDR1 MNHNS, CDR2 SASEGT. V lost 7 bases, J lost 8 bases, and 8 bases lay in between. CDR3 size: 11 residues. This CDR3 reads CASTGDEKLFF. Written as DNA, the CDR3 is TGTGCCAGCACCGGCGACGAAAAACTGTTTTTT.

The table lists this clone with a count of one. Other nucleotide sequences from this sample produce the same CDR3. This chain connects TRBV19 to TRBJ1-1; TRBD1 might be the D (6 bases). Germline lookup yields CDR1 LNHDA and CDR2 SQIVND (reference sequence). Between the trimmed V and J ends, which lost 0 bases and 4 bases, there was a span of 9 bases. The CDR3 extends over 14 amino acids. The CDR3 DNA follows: TGTGCCAGTAGTATAGATCGAGGGGGCACTGAAGCTTTCTTT. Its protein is CASSIDRGGTEAFF. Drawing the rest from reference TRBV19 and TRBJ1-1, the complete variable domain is DGGITQSPKYLFRKEGQNVTLSCEQNLNHDAMYWYRQDPGQGLRLIYYSQIVNDFQKGDIAEGYSVSREKKESFPLTVTSAQKNPTAFYLCASSIDRGGTEAFFGQGTRLTVV.

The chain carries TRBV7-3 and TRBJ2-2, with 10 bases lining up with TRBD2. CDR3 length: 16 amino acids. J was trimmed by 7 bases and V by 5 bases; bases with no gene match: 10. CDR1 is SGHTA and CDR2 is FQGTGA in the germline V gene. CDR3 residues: CASSPRAGGPFGELFF. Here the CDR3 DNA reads TGTGCCAGCAGCCCAAGAGCGGGAGGGCCGTTCGGGGAGCTGTTTTTT.

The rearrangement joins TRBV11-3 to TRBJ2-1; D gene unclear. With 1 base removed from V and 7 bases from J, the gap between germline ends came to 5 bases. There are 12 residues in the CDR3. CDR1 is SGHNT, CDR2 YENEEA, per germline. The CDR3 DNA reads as TGTGCCAGCAGCTTAGGCCCGAATGAGCAGTTCTTC. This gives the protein CASSLGPNEQFF.

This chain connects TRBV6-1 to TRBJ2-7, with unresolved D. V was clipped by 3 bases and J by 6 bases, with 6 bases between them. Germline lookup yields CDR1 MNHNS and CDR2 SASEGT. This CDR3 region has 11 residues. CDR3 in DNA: TGTGCCAGCAGTGAGGGGTTCGAGCAGTACTTC. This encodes CASSEGFEQYF.

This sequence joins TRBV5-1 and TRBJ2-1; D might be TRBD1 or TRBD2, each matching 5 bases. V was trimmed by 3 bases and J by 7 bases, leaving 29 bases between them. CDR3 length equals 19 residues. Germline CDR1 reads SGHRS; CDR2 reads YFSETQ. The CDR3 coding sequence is TGCGCCAGCAGCTCAGCCATTAGTCCCGGGACGGGGCCCCTTAATGAGCAGTTCTTC. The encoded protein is CASSSAISPGTGPLNEQFF. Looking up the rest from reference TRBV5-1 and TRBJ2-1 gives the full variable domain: KAGVTQTPRYLIKTRGQQVTLSCSPISGHRSVSWYQQTPGQGLQFLFEYFSETQRNKGNFPGRFSGRQFSNSRSEMNVSTLELGDSALYLCASSSAISPGTGPLNEQFFGPGTRLTVL.

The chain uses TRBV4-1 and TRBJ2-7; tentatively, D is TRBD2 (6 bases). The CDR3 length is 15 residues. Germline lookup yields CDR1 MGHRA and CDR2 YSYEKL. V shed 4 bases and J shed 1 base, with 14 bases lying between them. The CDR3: CASSRGDGTSYEQYF. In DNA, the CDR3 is TGCGCCAGCAGCCGGGGGGACGGTACTTCCTACGAGCAGTACTTC.

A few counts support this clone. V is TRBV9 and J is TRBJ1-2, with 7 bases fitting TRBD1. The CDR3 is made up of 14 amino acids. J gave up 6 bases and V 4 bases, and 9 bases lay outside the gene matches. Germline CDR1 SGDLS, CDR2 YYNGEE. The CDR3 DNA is TGTGCCAGCAGCCCAGCTGGAGGGACAGATGGCTACACCTTC. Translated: CASSPAGGTDGYTF.

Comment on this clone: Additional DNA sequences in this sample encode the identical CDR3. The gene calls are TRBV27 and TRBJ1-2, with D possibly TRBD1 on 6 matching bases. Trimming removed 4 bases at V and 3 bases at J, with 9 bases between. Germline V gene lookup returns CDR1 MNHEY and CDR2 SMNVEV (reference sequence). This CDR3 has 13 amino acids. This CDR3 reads CASSSRTDYGYTF. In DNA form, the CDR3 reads TGTGCCAGCAGTTCTAGGACAGACTATGGCTACACCTTC.

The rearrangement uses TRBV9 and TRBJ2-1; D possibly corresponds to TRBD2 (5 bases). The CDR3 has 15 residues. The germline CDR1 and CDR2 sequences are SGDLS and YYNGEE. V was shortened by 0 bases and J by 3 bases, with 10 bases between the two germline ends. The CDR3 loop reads CASSVAGNGYNEQFF. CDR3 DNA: TGTGCCAGCAGCGTAGCCGGGAACGGCTACAATGAGCAGTTCTTC.

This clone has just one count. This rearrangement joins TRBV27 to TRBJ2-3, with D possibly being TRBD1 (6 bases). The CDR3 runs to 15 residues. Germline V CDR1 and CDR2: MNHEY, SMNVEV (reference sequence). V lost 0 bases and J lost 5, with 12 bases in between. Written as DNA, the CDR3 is TGTGCCAGCAGTTTATCGGGAGTCAGGGGAGATACGCAGTATTTT. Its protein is CASSLSGVRGDTQYF.

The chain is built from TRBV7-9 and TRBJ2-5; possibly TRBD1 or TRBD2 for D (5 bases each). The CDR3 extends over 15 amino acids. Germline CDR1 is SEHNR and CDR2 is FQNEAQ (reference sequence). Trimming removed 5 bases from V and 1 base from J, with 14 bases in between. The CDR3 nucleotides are TGTGCCAGCAGCCAAGAAGCAGGGAGCCAAGAGACCCAGTACTTC. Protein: CASSQEAGSQETQYF.